Sequencing of this T cell receptor (beta chain) was carried out in a study of Ad26.COV2.S vaccination and SARS-CoV-2 variants (dated by TCRdb to the early 2020s). Context from the whole study: Sequencing of the TCRbeta repertoire served to evaluate the specificity and breadth of SARS-CoV-2-reactive T cell receptors following Ad26.COV2.S vaccination. The TCR-sequenced set comprised approximately 32 samples: some 19 Ad26.COV2.S vaccine recipients, 5 placebo recipients and 8 SARS-CoV-2 convalescent individuals. Overall study results and their limits: The authors noted that total T cell responses may have been underestimated by the TCR breadth and depth analyses. Vaccine and placebo recipients had comparable non-spike TCR breadth, which fits with the vaccine containing only spike. Ad26.COV2.S recipients had higher spike-specific TCR breadth than placebo recipients (P = 0.0014). After vaccination, spike-specific CD8+ and CD4+ T cell responses were reported to show substantial breadth.

A remark on this clone: Its cognate antigen has yet to be identified. The input lacks base qualities; no much larger clone sits a single base away.

TCRbeta CDR3 regions were sequenced with the immunoSEQ Assay. After extraction, genomic DNA underwent amplification by bias-controlled multiplex PCR, followed by high-throughput sequencing. In the original analysis: To quantify the absolute abundance of every unique TCRbeta CDR3 region, sequences were collapsed and filtered. T cell fraction was estimated by normalizing TCRbeta template counts to usable DNA, which was measured by amplifying reference genes present in all nucleated cells. Repertoire TCRs were annotated as SARS-CoV-2-specific by exact matching of V gene, CDR3 amino acid sequence and J gene to a known reactive TCR set. MIRA supplied the reference SARS-CoV-2 TCR set, which was filtered for enrichment in COVID-19-positive ImmuneCODE repertoires so that public or cross-reactive TCRs were removed. Using the MIRA antigens, annotated TCRs were further analysed by specific ORF or by position within an ORF. Breadth was defined as the number of annotated unique rearrangements divided by the total number of unique productive rearrangements, and depth was defined as the summed frequency of the annotated unique rearrangements. Group comparisons of TCR breadth used two-sided Wilcoxon rank-sum tests. TCRdb's version of the immuneACCESS table is confined to in-frame rearrangements and falls short of the full clone set. An unresolved V gene accounts for under half of the shortfall where checked; the remainder is of unknown origin. V and J calls plus clone size are reproduced from that table; the DNA served to infer D and trimming. This sample is represented by approximately 340,000 clones; around 90% of them were singletons. 3% to 5% of the sample goes to the ten largest clones.

V drops 4 bases and J drops 4 bases, leaving 11 bases in between. Reading from cysteine to phenylalanine, the CDR3 counts 14 amino acids. The kept DNA is CDR3 alone, 42 bases in frame from the first base. The germline V gene specifies MNHEY as CDR1 and SVGEGT as CDR2. The sample's time point label is to be understood as: individuals recovered from natural SARS-CoV-2 infection. The chain uses TRBV6-2 or TRBV6-3 and TRBJ1-5; 6 matching bases give a weak D call of TRBD1. This clonotype originated in a human donor who had recovered from COVID-19. The specimen was peripheral blood, collected after recovery from COVID-19. The nucleotide sequence is given as TGTGCCAGCAGTTGGACAGACAGGAATCAGCCCCAGCATTTT. Translated, it gives CASSWTDRNQPQHF.